This TCR beta chain was sequenced for a study of cytomegalovirus exposure and HLA in healthy donors. The wider study: The approximately 130 validation repertoires and the roughly 670 first-cohort repertoires shared a platform, a later analysis reported. Study-wide results and caveats: Most observed TCR sequences were rare, whereas some public TCRs were detected in many donors. Subsequent analysis showed first-cohort TCR clusters tending to co-occur in around 130 validation repertoires. As confirmed in vitro, a few CMV-associated chains were specific for CMV antigens.

Comment on this clone: What it recognizes is unknown.

The repertoire was sequenced with immunoSEQ multiplex PCR; TCRdb's copy has only in-frame clones and lacks some. The data show some 90,000 clones, with 96% seen just once and around 0.78% held by the top ten. The V gene's germline CDR1 is LNHNV and CDR2 YYDKDF (reference sequence). The CDR3 has 17 residues. V shed 0 bases and J 2 bases; nucleotides not matched to a gene: 9. The rearrangement uses TRBV15 and TRBJ1-2, with 7 nucleotides matching TRBD1. The source is a man between 18 and 29 years old in good health and CMV-seronegative. The sample consisted of PBMCs. The DNA of the CDR3 is TGTGCCACCAGCAGAGACCAACTGGACAGGAGAAACTATGGCTACACCTTC. Its translation: CATSRDQLDRRNYGYTF.